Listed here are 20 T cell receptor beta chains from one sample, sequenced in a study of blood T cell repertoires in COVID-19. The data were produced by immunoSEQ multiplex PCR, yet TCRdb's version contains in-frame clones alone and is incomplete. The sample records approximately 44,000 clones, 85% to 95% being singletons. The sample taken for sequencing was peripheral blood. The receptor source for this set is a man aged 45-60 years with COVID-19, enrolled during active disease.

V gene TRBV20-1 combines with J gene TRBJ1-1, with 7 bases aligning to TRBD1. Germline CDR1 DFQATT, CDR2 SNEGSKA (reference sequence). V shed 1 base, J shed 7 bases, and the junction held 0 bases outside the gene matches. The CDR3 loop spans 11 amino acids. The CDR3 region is CSARGDSEAFF. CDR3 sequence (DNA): TGCAGTGCTAGAGGGGACAGTGAAGCTTTCTTT.

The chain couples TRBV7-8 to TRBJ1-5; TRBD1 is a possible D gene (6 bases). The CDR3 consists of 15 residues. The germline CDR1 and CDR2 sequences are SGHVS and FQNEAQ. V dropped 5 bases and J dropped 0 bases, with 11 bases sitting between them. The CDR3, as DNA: TGTGCCAGCAGCCGGACAGACCCTAGCAATCAGCCCCAGCATTTT. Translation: CASSRTDPSNQPQHF.

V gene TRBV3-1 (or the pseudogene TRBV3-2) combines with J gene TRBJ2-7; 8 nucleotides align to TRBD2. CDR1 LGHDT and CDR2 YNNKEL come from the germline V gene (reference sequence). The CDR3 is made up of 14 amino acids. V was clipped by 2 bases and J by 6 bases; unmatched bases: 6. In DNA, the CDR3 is TGTGCCAGCAGCCAAAGGACTAGCATCGGCGAGCAGTACTTC. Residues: CASSQRTSIGEQYF.

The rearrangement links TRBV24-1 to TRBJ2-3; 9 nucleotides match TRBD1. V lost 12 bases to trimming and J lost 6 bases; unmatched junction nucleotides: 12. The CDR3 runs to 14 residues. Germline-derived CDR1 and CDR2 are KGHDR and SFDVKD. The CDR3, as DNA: TGTGCCTCACAGGGGGCGGCAGAGCAGGATACGCAGTATTTT. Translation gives CASQGAAEQDTQYF.

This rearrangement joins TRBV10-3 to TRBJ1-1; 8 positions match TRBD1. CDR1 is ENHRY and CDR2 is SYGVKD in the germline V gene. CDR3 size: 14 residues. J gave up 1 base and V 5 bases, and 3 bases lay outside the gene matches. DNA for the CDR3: TGTGCCATCAGTTCTGACAGGGGGAACACTGAAGCTTTCTTT. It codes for CAISSDRGNTEAFF.

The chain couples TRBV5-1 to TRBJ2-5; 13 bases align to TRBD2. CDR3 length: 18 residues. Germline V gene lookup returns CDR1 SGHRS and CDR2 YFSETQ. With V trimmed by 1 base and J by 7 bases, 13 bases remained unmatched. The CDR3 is CASSLRTSGSVSPRTQYF. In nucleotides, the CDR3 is TGCGCCAGCAGCTTGAGGACTAGCGGGAGCGTCTCGCCTCGGACCCAGTACTTC. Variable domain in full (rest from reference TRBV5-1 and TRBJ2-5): KAGVTQTPRYLIKTRGQQVTLSCSPISGHRSVSWYQQTPGQGLQFLFEYFSETQRNKGNFPGRFSGRQFSNSRSEMNVSTLELGDSALYLCASSLRTSGSVSPRTQYFGPGTRLLVL.

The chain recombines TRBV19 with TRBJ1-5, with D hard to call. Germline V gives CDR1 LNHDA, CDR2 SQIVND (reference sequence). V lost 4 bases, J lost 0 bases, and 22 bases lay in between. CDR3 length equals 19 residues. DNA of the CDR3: TGTGCCAGTAGTACATCCCCCACGGGAAATGGGATTAGCAATCAGCCCCAGCATTTT. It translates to CASSTSPTGNGISNQPQHF.

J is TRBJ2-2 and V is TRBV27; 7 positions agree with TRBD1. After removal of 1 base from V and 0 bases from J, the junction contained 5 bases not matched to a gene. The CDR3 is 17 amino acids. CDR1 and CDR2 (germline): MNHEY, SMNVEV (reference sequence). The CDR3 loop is CASSLFMQGANTGELFF. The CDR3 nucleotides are TGTGCCAGCAGTTTATTTATGCAGGGGGCGAACACCGGGGAGCTGTTTTTT.

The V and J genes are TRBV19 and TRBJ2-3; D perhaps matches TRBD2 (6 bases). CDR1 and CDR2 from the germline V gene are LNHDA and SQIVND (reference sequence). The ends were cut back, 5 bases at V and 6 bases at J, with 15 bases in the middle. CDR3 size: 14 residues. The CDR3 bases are TGTGCCAGTAGTCCAGCGGGCTCTGGGGATACGCAGTATTTT. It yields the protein CASSPAGSGDTQYF.

The CDR3 region is CASSLHGVNTEAFF. In DNA, the CDR3 is TGTGCCAGCAGCTTACACGGGGTGAACACTGAAGCTTTCTTT. The chain links TRBV11-1 to TRBJ1-1, with unresolved D. CDR1 and CDR2 (germline): SGHAT, FQDESV (reference sequence). Trimming took 2 bases from V and 0 from J, leaving 7 bases between them. This CDR3 is 14 amino acids long. Combining the CDR3 with reference TRBV11-1 and TRBJ1-1 gives the whole variable domain EAEVAQSPRYKITEKSQAVAFWCDPISGHATLYWYRQILGQGPELLVQFQDESVVDDSQLPKDRFSAERLKGVDSTLKIQPAELGDSAMYLCASSLHGVNTEAFFGQGTRLTVV.

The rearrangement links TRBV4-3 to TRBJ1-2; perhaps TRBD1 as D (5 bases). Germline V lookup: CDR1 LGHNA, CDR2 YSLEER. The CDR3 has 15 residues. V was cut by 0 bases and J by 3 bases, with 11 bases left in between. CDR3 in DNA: TGCGCCAGCAGCCAAGACGGGGGGACCTACTATGGCTACACCTTC. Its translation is CASSQDGGTYYGYTF.

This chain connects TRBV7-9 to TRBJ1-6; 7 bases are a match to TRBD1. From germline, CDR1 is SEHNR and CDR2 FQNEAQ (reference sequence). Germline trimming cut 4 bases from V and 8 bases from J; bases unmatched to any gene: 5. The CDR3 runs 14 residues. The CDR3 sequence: CASSYGQVHSPLHF. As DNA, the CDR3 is TGTGCCAGCAGCTACGGACAGGTCCATTCACCCCTCCACTTT.

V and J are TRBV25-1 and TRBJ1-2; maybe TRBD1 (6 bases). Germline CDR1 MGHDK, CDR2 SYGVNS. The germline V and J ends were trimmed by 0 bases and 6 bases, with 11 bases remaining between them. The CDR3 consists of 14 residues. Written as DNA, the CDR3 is TGTGCCAGCAGTGAATATAGGGCAGGGGATGGCTACACCTTC. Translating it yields CASSEYRAGDGYTF.

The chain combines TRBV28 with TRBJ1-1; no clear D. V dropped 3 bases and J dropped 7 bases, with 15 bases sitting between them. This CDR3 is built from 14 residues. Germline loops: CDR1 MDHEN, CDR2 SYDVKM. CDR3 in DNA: TGTGCCAGCAGTTTTGTCGGATGGTCAGGTGAAGCTTTCTTT. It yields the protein CASSFVGWSGEAFF.

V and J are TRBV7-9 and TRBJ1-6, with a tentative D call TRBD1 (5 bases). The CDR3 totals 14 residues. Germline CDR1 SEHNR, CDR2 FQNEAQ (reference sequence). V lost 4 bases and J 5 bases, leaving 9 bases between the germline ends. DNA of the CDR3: TGTGCCAGCAGCTCGGAGACAGATAATTCACCCCTCCACTTT. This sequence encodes CASSSETDNSPLHF.

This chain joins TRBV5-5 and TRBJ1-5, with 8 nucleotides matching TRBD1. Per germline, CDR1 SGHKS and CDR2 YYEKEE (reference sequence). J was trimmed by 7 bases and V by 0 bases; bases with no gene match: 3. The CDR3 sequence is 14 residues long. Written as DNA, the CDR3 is TGTGCCAGCAGCTTGGGACAGGGGATACAGCCCCAGCATTTT. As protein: CASSLGQGIQPQHF.

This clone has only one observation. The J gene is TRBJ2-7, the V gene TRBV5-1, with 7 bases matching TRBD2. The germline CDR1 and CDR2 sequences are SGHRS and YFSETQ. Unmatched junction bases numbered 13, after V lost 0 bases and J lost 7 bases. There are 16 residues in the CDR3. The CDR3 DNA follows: TGCGCCAGCAGCTTGGCGGGGGGTAATCCCGCTGGGGAGCAGTACTTC. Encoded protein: CASSLAGGNPAGEQYF.

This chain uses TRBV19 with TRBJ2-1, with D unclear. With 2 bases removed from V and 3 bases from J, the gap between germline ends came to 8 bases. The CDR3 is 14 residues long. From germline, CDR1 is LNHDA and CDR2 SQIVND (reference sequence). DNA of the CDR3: TGTGCCAGTAGTATAACGTCCGGCTACAATGAGCAGTTCTTC. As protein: CASSITSGYNEQFF.

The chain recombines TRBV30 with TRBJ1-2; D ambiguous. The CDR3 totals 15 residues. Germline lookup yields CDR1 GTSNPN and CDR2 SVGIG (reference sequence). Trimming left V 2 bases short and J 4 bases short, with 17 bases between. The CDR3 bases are TGTGCCTGGAGTCCAGCCTTCGGGAGGAGCTATGGCTACACCTTC. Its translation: CAWSPAFGRSYGYTF.

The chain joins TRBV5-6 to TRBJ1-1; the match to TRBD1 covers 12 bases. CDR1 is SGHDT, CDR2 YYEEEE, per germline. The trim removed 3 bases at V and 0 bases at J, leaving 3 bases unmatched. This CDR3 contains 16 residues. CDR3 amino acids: CASSWDRGRMNTEAFF. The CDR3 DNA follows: TGTGCCAGCAGCTGGGACAGGGGGCGGATGAACACTGAAGCTTTCTTT.